This T cell receptor (beta chain) was observed in a study of T cells in Graves' hyperthyroidism and ophthalmopathy. In the study overall: Peripheral blood sampling occurred at initial diagnosis, before any treatment.

From germline, CDR1 is WSHSY and CDR2 SAAADI. V trimming: 11 bases; J trimming: 4 bases; junction bases outside the gene matches: 3. CDR3 size: 12 residues. Whole-study results and caveats: Classification by a 13 V-J model distinguished ophthalmopathy from stable hyperthyroidism.

TCR beta CDR3 regions were amplified from RNA. Primed by the HTBI set, a first-round RT-PCR was run on the TCR CDR3. One entry per CDR3 protein, called by TCRdb with MiXCR from the multiplex PCR reads. Among over 700,000 distinct CDR3 sequences listed, roughly a third were seen once. This clonotype came up once. Its antigen is unidentified. In patients aged 18 to 65, hyperthyroidism was newly diagnosed, with duration under 2 months. The receptor was derived from a woman between 35 and 50 years old with Graves' hyperthyroidism. The material sequenced was blood. The chain links TRBV10-2 to TRBJ1-1; 11 nucleotides line up with TRBD1. The CDR3 nucleotides are TGCGCCGGGACAGGGGGATTCACTGAAGCTTTCTTT. It specifies CAGTGGFTEAFF.